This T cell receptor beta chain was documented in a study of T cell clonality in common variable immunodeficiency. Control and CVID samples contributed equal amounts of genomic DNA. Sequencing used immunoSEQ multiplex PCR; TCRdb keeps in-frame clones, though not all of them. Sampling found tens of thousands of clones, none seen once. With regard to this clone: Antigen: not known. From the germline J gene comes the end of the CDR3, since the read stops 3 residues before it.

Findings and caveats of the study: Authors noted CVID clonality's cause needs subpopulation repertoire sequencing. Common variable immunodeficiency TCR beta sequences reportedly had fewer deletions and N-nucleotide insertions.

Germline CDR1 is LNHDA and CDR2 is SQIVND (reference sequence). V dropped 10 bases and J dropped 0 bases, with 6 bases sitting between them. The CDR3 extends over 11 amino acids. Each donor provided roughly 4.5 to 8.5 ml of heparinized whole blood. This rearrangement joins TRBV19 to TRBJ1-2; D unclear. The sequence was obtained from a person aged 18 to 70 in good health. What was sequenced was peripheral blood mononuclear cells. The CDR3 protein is CATLTNYGYTF. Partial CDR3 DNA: TGTGCCACCCTTACTAACTATGGC.